The subject of this entry is one TCR beta chain. What it binds is unknown. The data belong to a study of blood T cells in healthy people across ages. Study conclusions and caveats: Correlation between TCR beta diversity and naive T cell percentage was strong. The long-lived group displayed more naive CD4+ cells, plus higher diversity, than the aged donors did.

The CDR3 sequence is 14 residues long. The germline gives CDR1 LGHNA, CDR2 YNFKEQ. Through a sample-barcoded 5' primer and a J-beta primer mix, a second PCR was run for 7 to 11 cycles. TCRdb reprocessed the 5' RACE reads with MiXCR, giving one entry per CDR3 protein. The table has over 1,200,000 distinct CDR3 sequences, 45% to 70% seen once. The source is a man younger than 35 in good health. Sequenced material: blood. V is TRBV4-2 and J is TRBJ2-4; D gene uncertain. The J call may be incorrect, as the DNA end agrees better with TRBJ2-7. CDR3 residues: CASSPQRPAYEQYF. The CDR3 DNA sequence: TGTGCCAGCAGCCCACAACGTCCCGCCTACGAGCAGTACTTC.